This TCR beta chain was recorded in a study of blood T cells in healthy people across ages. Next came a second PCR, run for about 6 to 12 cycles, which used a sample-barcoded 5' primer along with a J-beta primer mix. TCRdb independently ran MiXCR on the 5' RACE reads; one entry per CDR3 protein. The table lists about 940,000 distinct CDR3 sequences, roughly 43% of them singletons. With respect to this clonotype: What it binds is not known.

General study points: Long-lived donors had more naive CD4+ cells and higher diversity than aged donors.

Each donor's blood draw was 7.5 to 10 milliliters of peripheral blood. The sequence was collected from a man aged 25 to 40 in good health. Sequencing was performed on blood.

The DNA of the CDR3 is TGCGCCAGCAGCCAAGATACTAGCGGGGGGGAGACCCAGTACTTC. This gives the protein CASSQDTSGGETQYF. The chain joins TRBV4-1 to TRBJ2-5, with 12 positions matching TRBD2. The length of the CDR3 is 15 residues. V lost 0 bases to trimming and J lost 5 bases; unmatched junction nucleotides: 1. Germline lookup yields CDR1 MGHRA and CDR2 YSYEKL.